These T cell receptor beta chains were read from a single sample in a study of OX40 agonist ivuxolimab in advanced cancers. Assay: immunoSEQ multiplex PCR; the TCRdb copy retains only in-frame clones and omits some. The repertoire holds approximately 35,000 clones, with 80% to 85% as singletons. The input for sequencing was CD4+ or CD8+ T cells sorted from blood, taken in a trial of the OX40 agonist ivuxolimab. These receptors all come from an adult with an advanced solid tumor such as melanoma, head and neck, liver or kidney cancer. Each CDR3 is given with its conserved first and last residue. The order of the fields is clone size, D gene, V gene, J gene, CDR3 DNA, CDR3 protein. D genes are given only for firm matches. Clone size is not always given. Where it is, it says once, few, many or a class for expanded clones.

.,.,TRBV18,TRBJ2-5,TGTGCCAGCTCAGCGCTGGCGGGGGCGCAAGAGACCCAGTACTTC,CASSALAGAQETQYF
.,TRBD1,TRBV18,TRBJ2-7,TGTGCCAGCTCATCGCGACAGGGTACCCAGTACTTC,CASSSRQGTQYF
.,TRBD1,TRBV6-1,TRBJ2-7,TGTGCCAGCAGTCAAGTACAGGGGCCTCCCCCCTACGAGCAGTACTTC,CASSQVQGPPPYEQYF
.,.,TRBV5-1,TRBJ2-6,TGCGCCAGCAGCTCCGGGATCAACTCTGGGGCCAACGTCCTGACTTTC,CASSSGINSGANVLTF
few,.,TRBV23-1,TRBJ1-5,TGCGCCAGCAGTCAATTACGTTGGGCGCAGGGTCAGCCCCAGCATTTT,CASSQLRWAQGQPQHF
few,.,TRBV5-1,TRBJ2-2,TGCGCCAGCAGTTGGGCCCGGGGGACCGGGGAGCTGTTTTTT,CASSWARGTGELFF
.,.,TRBV6-5,TRBJ2-7,TGTGCCATTACCCGGGACGTTTTGTCCTACGAGCAGTACTTC,CAITRDVLSYEQYF
once,TRBD2,TRBV7-2,TRBJ2-2,TGTGCCAGCAGCTTAGTATCAAGCGGGGGGGCCACCGGGGAGCTGTTTTTT,CASSLVSSGGATGELFF
.,TRBD2,TRBV6-1,TRBJ2-2,TGTGCCAGCAGTAGGCCTAGCGGGGGCATAGGGGAGCTGTTTTTT,CASSRPSGGIGELFF
few,.,TRBV5-5,TRBJ2-7,TGTGCCAGCAGCTCCCCGGGACGGGGCTACGAGCAGTACTTC,CASSSPGRGYEQYF
few,.,TRBV29-1,TRBJ1-2,TGCAGCGTCGAACAGGGTGCTGGCTACACCTTC,CSVEQGAGYTF
.,.,TRBV2,TRBJ2-5,TGTGCCAGCAGTGAACACAGGGCTAGAAAGTACTTC,CASSEHRARKYF